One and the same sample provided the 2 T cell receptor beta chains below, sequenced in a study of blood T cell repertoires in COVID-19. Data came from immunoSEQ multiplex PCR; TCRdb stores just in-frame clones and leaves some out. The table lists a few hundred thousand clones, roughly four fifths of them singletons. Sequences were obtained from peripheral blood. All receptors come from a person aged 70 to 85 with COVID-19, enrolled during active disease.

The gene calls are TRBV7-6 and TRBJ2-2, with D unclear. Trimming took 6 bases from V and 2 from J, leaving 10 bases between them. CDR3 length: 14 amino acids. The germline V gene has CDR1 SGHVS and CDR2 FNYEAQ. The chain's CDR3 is CASRTGANTGELFF. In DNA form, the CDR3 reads TGTGCCAGCAGGACCGGAGCAAACACCGGGGAGCTGTTTTTT.

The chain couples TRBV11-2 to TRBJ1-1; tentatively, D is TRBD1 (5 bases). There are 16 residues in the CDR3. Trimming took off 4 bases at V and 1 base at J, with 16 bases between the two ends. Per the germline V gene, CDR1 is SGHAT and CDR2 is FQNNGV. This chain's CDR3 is CASSSLRGWWNTEAFF. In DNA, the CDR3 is TGTGCCAGCAGCTCGCTTCGGGGGTGGTGGAACACTGAAGCTTTCTTT. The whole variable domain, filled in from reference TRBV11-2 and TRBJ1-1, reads EAGVAQSPRYKIIEKRQSVAFWCNPISGHATLYWYQQILGQGPKLLIQFQNNGVVDDSQLPKDRFSAERLKGVDSTLKIQPAKLEDSAVYLCASSSLRGWWNTEAFFGQGTRLTVV.